This T cell receptor beta chain is drawn from a study of T cell clonality in common variable immunodeficiency. Regarding the study as a whole: Authors noted CVID clonality's cause needs subpopulation repertoire sequencing. CVID subjects had higher TCRbeta clonality than healthy controls, most marked in about a third. In common variable immunodeficiency, TCR beta chains reportedly carried fewer deletions and N-nucleotide insertions.

About this clone: Antigen: not known. The CDR3 end lies 3 residues beyond the end of the read and is filled in from the germline J gene.

Patients had low serum IgG, IgA and/or IgM and specific antibody deficiency. TCRdb keeps only in-frame clones here, not all; method: immunoSEQ multiplex PCR. Listed for the sample are around 15,000 clones, none seen a single time. In germline, CDR1 is GTSNPN, CDR2 SVGIG (reference sequence). Trimming took 1 base from V and 4 from J, leaving 19 bases between them. CDR3 length equals 16 residues. This sequence originates from a human donor with common variable immunodeficiency. The chain recombines TRBV30 with TRBJ1-2; D ambiguous. The sample comprised peripheral blood mononuclear cells. CDR3 sequence: CAWSDSVGVRAYGYTF. CDR3 DNA (partial): TGTGCCTGGAGTGACTCGGTCGGGGTAAGGGCCTATGGC.